This T cell receptor beta chain was recovered during a study of blood T cells in healthy people across ages. Study outcomes and limitations: Expanded clonotype changes were possibly confounded by unknown donor CMV status. Naive CD4+ cell counts and diversity both ran higher in long-lived than in aged donors.

A few counts support this clonotype. Its antigen remains unidentified. Using a J-beta primer mix together with a sample-barcoded 5' primer, a second PCR was run for roughly 6 to 12 cycles. TCRdb re-called the 5' RACE reads with MiXCR, one entry per CDR3 protein. In the table there are around 940,000 distinct CDR3 sequences, roughly half of which are singletons. Germline lookup yields CDR1 MNHEY and CDR2 SVGAGI. V trimming: 0 bases; J trimming: 7 bases; junction bases outside the gene matches: 8. The CDR3 contains 16 residues. Sequenced: blood. V gene TRBV6-5 combines with J gene TRBJ2-4; 8 positions match TRBD1. The clonotype originates from a woman in her sixties or seventies in good health. The CDR3 loop reads CASSYSMQGAGNIQYF. The CDR3 DNA follows: TGTGCCAGCAGTTACTCGATGCAGGGGGCCGGGAACATTCAGTACTTC.